This TCR beta chain was obtained from a study of T cell responses to AZD1222 COVID-19 vaccine. In the case of this clone: No antigen is known for it.

TCRdb's table, derived via immunoSEQ multiplex PCR, lists solely in-frame clones and lacks some. The sample lists about 110,000 clones, 90% seen once, with about 5% in the top ten. The germline V and J ends were trimmed by 4 bases and 6 bases, with 16 bases remaining between them. Looked up from germline, CDR1 is SGHNT and CDR2 is YYREEE (reference sequence). The CDR3 extends over 15 amino acids. Study-wide findings and caveats: Sampling captured repertoires only after the peak T cell response. Two doses of AZD1222 preceded a rise in Spike-specific TCR breadth and depth. There were mostly white British donors and more females than males, and clonal diversity was possibly underestimated.

The source was peripheral blood, collected on day 0 of AZD1222 vaccination. This chain connects TRBV5-4 to TRBJ1-4, with D maybe TRBD1 (6 bases). This sequence was found in an adult in good health. Here the CDR3 DNA reads TGTGCCAGCAGCCCCCCGGGGGCCGGCTATGAAAAACTGTTTTTT. Protein product: CASSPPGAGYEKLFF.